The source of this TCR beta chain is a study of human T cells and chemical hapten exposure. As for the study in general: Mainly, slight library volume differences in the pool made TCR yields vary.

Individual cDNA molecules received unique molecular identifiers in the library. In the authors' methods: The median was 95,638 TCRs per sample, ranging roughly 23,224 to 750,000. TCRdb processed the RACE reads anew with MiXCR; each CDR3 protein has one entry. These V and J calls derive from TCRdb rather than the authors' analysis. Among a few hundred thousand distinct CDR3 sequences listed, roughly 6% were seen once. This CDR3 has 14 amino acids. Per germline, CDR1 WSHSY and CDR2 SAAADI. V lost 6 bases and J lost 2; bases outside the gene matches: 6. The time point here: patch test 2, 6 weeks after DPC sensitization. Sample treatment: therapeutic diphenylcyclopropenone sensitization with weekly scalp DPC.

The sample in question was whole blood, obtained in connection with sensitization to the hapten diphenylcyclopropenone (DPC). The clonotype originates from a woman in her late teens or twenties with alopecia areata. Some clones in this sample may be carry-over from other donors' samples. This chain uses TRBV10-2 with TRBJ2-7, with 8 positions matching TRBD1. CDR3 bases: TGCGCCAGCAGCGCCCAGGGACAGGCCTACGAGCAGTACTTC. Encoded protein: CASSAQGQAYEQYF.